This is a list of T cell receptor beta chains from one sample in a study of molecular identifiers for immune sequencing clone quantification. MiXCR, applied by TCRdb to the PCR reads, yields one record per CDR3 protein. The table has over 600,000 distinct CDR3 sequences, nearly 20% seen once. Sequencing was done on a sample of naive CD8+ T cells from blood, with Jurkat cell RNA spiked in. The receptor source for this set is a human donor in good health. Some libraries in this study had Jurkat cell RNA spiked in. CDR3s include the opening cysteine and the closing phenylalanine or tryptophan. A D gene is named only where the DNA matches it firmly. Some rows mark clone size as missing; the rest say once, few, many or name a class of expanded clone.

size | D | J | V | CDR3 | DNA
many | NA | TRBJ1-1 | TRBV6-5 | CASRIGGNTEAFF | TGTGCCAGCAGGATTGGAGGAAACACTGAAGCTTTCTTT
many | TRBD1 | TRBJ1-5 | TRBV19 | CASSIGDSPWGTQHF | TGTGCCAGTAGTATAGGGGACAGTCCGTGGGGGACCCAGCATTTT
many | TRBD1 | TRBJ2-2 | TRBV30 | CAWSDDRGRPMNTGELFF | TGTGCCTGGAGCGATGACAGGGGGCGACCTATGAACACCGGGGAGCTGTTTTTT
many | NA | TRBJ2-2 | TRBV9 | CASSVALAGKNTGELFF | TGTGCCAGCAGCGTAGCTCTCGCGGGAAAGAACACCGGGGAGCTGTTTTTT
many | TRBD2 | TRBJ2-4 | TRBV2 | CASHPGTSGGPVKNIQYF | TGTGCCAGTCACCCCGGGACTAGCGGGGGCCCTGTTAAAAACATTCAGTACTTC
many | TRBD2 | TRBJ2-7 | TRBV6-2/TRBV6-3 | CASSYSSGGDFYEQYF | TGTGCCAGCAGTTACTCGTCGGGGGGGGACTTCTACGAGCAGTACTTC
many | NA | TRBJ1-1 | TRBV7-6 | CASSLALGSGTEAFF | TGTGCCAGCAGCTTAGCTTTGGGGTCGGGCACTGAAGCTTTCTTT
many | NA | TRBJ1-1 | TRBV20-1 | CSARDRSNTEAFF | TGCAGTGCTCGTGACAGGAGCAACACTGAAGCTTTCTTT
many | NA | TRBJ2-7 | TRBV20-1 | CSARWTAYEQYF | TGCAGTGCTAGATGGACAGCATACGAGCAGTACTTC
many | TRBD1 | TRBJ2-3 | TRBV20-1 | CSAYDRGREDTQYF | TGCAGTGCCTATGACAGGGGGCGAGAGGATACGCAGTATTTT
many | TRBD2 | TRBJ2-3 | TRBV3-1 | CASSLLTSGRAGRQYF | TGTGCCAGCAGCCTTCTGACTAGCGGGAGGGCCGGGAGGCAGTATTTT
many | NA | TRBJ2-1 | TRBV7-9 | CASSLGLGADEQFF | TGTGCCAGCAGCTTAGGATTGGGGGCCGATGAGCAGTTCTTC
many | NA | TRBJ2-7 | TRBV4-1 | CASSQVFAGATYEQYF | TGCGCCAGCAGCCAAGTTTTTGCGGGGGCCACCTACGAGCAGTACTTC
many | NA | TRBJ2-7 | TRBV29-1 | CSVDGASAEQYF | TGCAGCGTTGATGGGGCGTCGGCCGAGCAGTACTTC
NA | NA | TRBJ2-3 | TRBV6-4 | CASSGTVSSTDTQYF | TGTGCCAGCAGTGGGACTGTCTCTAGCACAGATACGCAGTATTTT
many | NA | TRBJ2-1 | TRBV7-9 | CASSLVQRPTYNEQFF | TGTGCCAGCAGCTTAGTCCAGCGGCCCACCTACAATGAGCAGTTCTTC
many | TRBD2 | TRBJ2-3 | TRBV5-1 | CASSYGLAGVTDTQYF | TGCGCCAGCAGCTACGGACTAGCGGGAGTAACAGATACGCAGTATTTT
few | NA | TRBJ2-1 | TRBV20-1 | CSARDYRGSSYNEQFF | TGCAGTGCTAGAGATTATAGGGGGAGCTCCTACAATGAGCAGTTCTTC
many | TRBD2 | TRBJ2-3 | TRBV9 | CASSPSGMGADTQYF | TGTGCCAGCAGTCCCAGCGGGATGGGGGCAGATACGCAGTATTTT
many | NA | TRBJ1-1 | TRBV11-2 | CASSLINTEAFF | TGTGCCAGCAGCTTAATTAACACTGAAGCTTTCTTT
few | TRBD2 | TRBJ2-1 | TRBV7-3 | CASSLTGLAGGLSSYNEQFF | TGTGCCAGCAGCTTAACAGGACTAGCGGGAGGGCTTAGTTCCTACAATGAGCAGTTCTTC
many | NA | TRBJ2-7 | TRBV3-1 | CASSQDPRGNEQYF | TGTGCCAGCAGCCAAGATCCCAGGGGCAACGAGCAGTACTTC
many | NA | TRBJ1-5 | TRBV20-1 | CSARAWGGNQPQHF | TGCAGTGCTAGGGCCTGGGGTGGCAATCAGCCCCAGCATTTT
many | NA | TRBJ2-2 | TRBV5-5 | CASSLAPSPTGELFF | TGTGCCAGCAGCTTGGCCCCCAGCCCCACCGGGGAGCTGTTTTTT
NA | TRBD2 | TRBJ2-2 | TRBV6-1 | CASSDLAGALSGELFF | TGTGCCAGCAGTGATCTAGCGGGGGCCCTATCCGGGGAGCTGTTTTTT
few | NA | TRBJ1-5 | TRBV6-5 | CASSPTDSRNQPQHF | TGTGCCAGCAGTCCTACTGACAGTCGCAATCAGCCCCAGCATTTT
many | NA | TRBJ1-3 | TRBV20-1 | CSVQNVDTGNTIYF | TGCAGTGTTCAGAACGTTGATACTGGAAACACCATATATTTT